The 22 T cell receptor beta chains given below trace back to one sample, sequenced in a study of blood T cell repertoires in COVID-19 (TCRdb year 2020). Library generation was performed with the immunoSEQ multiplex PCR assay. The table comes from immuneACCESS by way of TCRdb, which keeps in-frame sequences with V and J called. Part of the clones is missing from these tables; in studies checked, under half for an unresolved V gene and the rest for unknown reasons. This sample holds about 300,000 clones; around nine tenths were observed only once. In total, the top ten clones hold 1.5% to 2% of the sample. The sequencing sample was made of peripheral blood. The receptors come from a woman in her twenties or thirties with COVID-19, enrolled during active disease.

This chain joins TRBV7-2 and TRBJ2-5; 8 bases are shared with TRBD1. Germline V gives CDR1 SGHTA, CDR2 FQGNSA. V was pared by 4 bases and J by 5 bases, with 9 bases of the junction left unmatched. The CDR3 sequence is 15 residues long. CDR3 DNA sequence: TGTGCCAGCAGCTCATCGACAGGGGAAAGGGAGACCCAGTACTTC. Translated, it gives CASSSSTGERETQYF. The variable domain in full, with the rest retrieved from reference TRBV7-2 and TRBJ2-5, is GAGVSQSPSNKVTEKGKDVELRCDPISGHTALYWYRQSLGQGLEFLIYFQGNSAPDKSGLPSDRFSAERTGGSVSTLTIQRTQQEDSAVYLCASSSSTGERETQYFGPGTRLLVL.

The chain has TRBV6-5 and TRBJ1-3; weak D call: TRBD1 (6 bases). The CDR3 is 15 amino acids. Germline loops: CDR1 MNHEY, CDR2 SVGAGI. V gave up 5 bases and J gave up 2 bases, with 13 bases separating them. This CDR3 is CASSPTGSPGNTIYF. The CDR3 coding sequence is TGTGCCAGCAGTCCCACAGGGAGCCCTGGAAACACCATATATTTT.

The V and J genes are TRBV4-3 and TRBJ2-1; TRBD1 matches 7 bases. V lost 0 bases and J lost 0; bases outside the gene matches: 5. Germline-derived CDR1 and CDR2 are LGHNA and YSLEER. The CDR3 consists of 17 residues. The CDR3 coding sequence is TGCGCCAGCAGCCAAGATGTCGACAGGGACTCCTACAATGAGCAGTTCTTC. The encoded protein is CASSQDVDRDSYNEQFF.

The chain has TRBV6-5 and TRBJ2-3; TRBD2 matches at 11 bases. Germline lookup yields CDR1 MNHEY and CDR2 SVGAGI. This CDR3 region has 16 residues. V shed 0 bases, J shed 6 bases, and the junction held 5 bases outside the gene matches. Here the CDR3 DNA reads TGTGCCAGCAGTTACTCGACTAGCGGGGTTCGGGATACGCAGTATTTT. Amino acid sequence: CASSYSTSGVRDTQYF.

The rearrangement uses TRBV19 and TRBJ1-2, with 9 bases fitting TRBD1. The V segment lost 4 bases and the J segment 2 bases; nucleotides outside the gene matches: 2. The germline V gene has CDR1 LNHDA and CDR2 SQIVND (reference sequence). This CDR3 contains 14 residues. Written as DNA, the CDR3 is TGTGCCAGTAGTAGGGACAGGGACAACTATGGCTACACCTTC. This translates into CASSRDRDNYGYTF.

V usage is TRBV19 and J usage is TRBJ1-1; D remains unclear. The CDR3 spans 14 residues. V lost 3 bases and J lost 4, with 12 bases in between. The germline gives CDR1 LNHDA, CDR2 SQIVND (reference sequence). CDR3 in DNA: TGTGCCAGTAGTATTGCGGGGTTGGGCACTGAAGCTTTCTTT. It specifies CASSIAGLGTEAFF.

This chain uses TRBV6-5 with TRBJ1-2; possibly TRBD1 for D (5 bases). This CDR3 is 12 amino acids long. The V end was cut by 6 bases, the J end by 7 bases, with 12 bases between. CDR1 MNHEY and CDR2 SVGAGI come from the germline V gene. CDR3 amino acids: CASSSGQGGYTF. The CDR3 DNA reads TGTGCCAGCAGCTCAGGACAAGGTGGCTACACCTTC.

The chain couples TRBV4-2 to TRBJ2-2; 8 bases match TRBD2. This CDR3 region has 15 residues. Germline loops: CDR1 LGHNA, CDR2 YNFKEQ. V lost 3 bases, J lost 4 bases, and 4 bases stayed unmatched. Here the CDR3 DNA reads TGTGCCAGCAGCCAGGGGCTAGCGGGCACCGGGGAGCTGTTTTTT. It is translated as CASSQGLAGTGELFF.

V gene TRBV5-6 combines with J gene TRBJ2-2; 11 nucleotides match TRBD1. V dropped 3 bases and J dropped 6; count of bases not matched to a gene: 4. Germline V gene sequence: CDR1 SGHDT, CDR2 YYEEEE. CDR3 size: 15 residues. This CDR3 is CASSWDRGVPGELFF. CDR3 sequence (DNA): TGTGCCAGCAGCTGGGACAGGGGGGTGCCCGGGGAGCTGTTTTTT.

This clone was observed a few times. This rearrangement joins TRBV19 to TRBJ1-1; 7 bases are shared with TRBD1. This CDR3 has 17 amino acids. With V trimmed by 7 bases and J by 0 bases, 14 bases remained unmatched. The germline CDR1 and CDR2 sequences are LNHDA and SQIVND (reference sequence). The CDR3 loop is CASTNIRDRGLNTEAFF. The CDR3 DNA follows: TGTGCCAGTACCAATATCCGGGACAGAGGACTGAACACTGAAGCTTTCTTT.

CDR3 bases: TGTGCCAGCAGCTATAGCGGCAGCTCCTACAATGAGCAGTTCTTC. This codes for CASSYSGSSYNEQFF. The V gene is TRBV5-8, the J gene TRBJ2-1, with a tentative D call TRBD2 (6 bases). There are 15 residues in the CDR3. Germline V lookup: CDR1 SGHTS, CDR2 YDEGEE. The germline V and J ends were trimmed by 3 bases and 0 bases, with 10 bases remaining between them.

This clone was observed a single time. Here the CDR3 DNA reads TGTGCCAGCAGCGTCCGGGACATGGATGGCTACACCTTC. This sequence encodes CASSVRDMDGYTF. The gene calls are TRBV28 and TRBJ1-2; D possibly corresponds to TRBD1 (6 bases). The CDR3 has 13 amino acids. The V gene lost 6 bases and the J gene lost 6 bases, with 14 bases spanning the gap. Germline loops: CDR1 MDHEN, CDR2 SYDVKM.

V usage is TRBV5-1 and J usage is TRBJ1-5; 10 bases are a match to TRBD1. Germline values: CDR1 SGHRS, CDR2 YFSETQ. V was pared by 4 bases and J by 6 bases, with 4 bases of the junction left unmatched. The CDR3 is made up of 14 amino acids. As DNA, the CDR3 is TGCGCCAGCAGCGATGGGACAGGGGTTCAGCCCCAGCATTTT. Residues: CASSDGTGVQPQHF. The full variable domain, rest sourced from reference TRBV5-1 and TRBJ1-5, is KAGVTQTPRYLIKTRGQQVTLSCSPISGHRSVSWYQQTPGQGLQFLFEYFSETQRNKGNFPGRFSGRQFSNSRSEMNVSTLELGDSALYLCASSDGTGVQPQHFGDGTRLSIL.

This rearrangement joins TRBV15 to TRBJ1-1; D is uncertain. Germline V CDR1 and CDR2: LNHNV, YYDKDF (reference sequence). V was clipped by 1 base and J by 3 bases, with 9 bases between them. The CDR3 loop spans 14 amino acids. The CDR3 loop is CATSRVSGDTEAFF. The CDR3 bases are TGTGCCACCAGCAGAGTCTCGGGAGACACTGAAGCTTTCTTT.

The V gene is TRBV6-2 or TRBV6-3, the J gene TRBJ2-3; 8 bases fit TRBD1. The CDR3 extends over 18 amino acids. Germline V lookup: CDR1 MNHEY, CDR2 SVGEGT. J lost 6 bases, V lost 2 bases, and 16 bases had no gene match. This CDR3 reads CASSYVISTGASVDTQYF. Written as DNA, the CDR3 is TGTGCCAGCAGTTACGTAATATCGACAGGGGCCAGTGTCGATACGCAGTATTTT.

V and J are TRBV5-1 and TRBJ2-5; TRBD2 might be the D (5 bases). Trimming removed 5 bases from V and 5 bases from J, with 19 bases in between. The CDR3 covers 15 residues. Germline CDR1 is SGHRS and CDR2 is YFSETQ. Here the CDR3 reads CASRRGGAPGETQYF. The CDR3 DNA is TGCGCCAGCAGACGAGGAGGAGCCCCGGGGGAGACCCAGTACTTC.

CDR3 coding DNA: TGTGCCAGCAGCGAAGGGACAGGGAAGGAAAAACTGTTTTTT. Protein: CASSEGTGKEKLFF. V usage is TRBV9 and J usage is TRBJ1-4; 9 nucleotides match TRBD1. Losses at the gene ends were 3 bases for V and 8 bases for J; bases not matched to a gene: 5. Germline V gene sequence: CDR1 SGDLS, CDR2 YYNGEE. The CDR3 contains 14 residues.

V is TRBV6-5 and J is TRBJ1-1; D ambiguous. This CDR3 spans 15 amino acids. From germline, CDR1 is MNHEY and CDR2 SVGAGI. V lost 0 bases and J 1 base, leaving 9 bases between the germline ends. This CDR3 is CASSYSGRQNTEAFF. CDR3 in DNA: TGTGCCAGCAGTTACTCTGGCAGGCAGAACACTGAAGCTTTCTTT.

The chain employs TRBV7-9 and TRBJ2-5; 14 nucleotides agree with TRBD2. Losses at the gene ends were 4 bases for V and 4 bases for J; bases not matched to a gene: 5. CDR3 length equals 16 residues. CDR1 is SEHNR, CDR2 FQNEAQ, per germline (reference sequence). CDR3 in amino acids: CASSSTSGGARETQYF. The CDR3 bases are TGTGCCAGCAGCTCGACTAGCGGGGGGGCAAGAGAGACCCAGTACTTC.

The chain links TRBV2 to TRBJ1-2; a weak D match, TRBD1 (6 bases). Trimming took 5 bases from V and 11 from J, leaving 12 bases between them. The CDR3 is 11 residues long. Per the germline V gene, CDR1 is SNHLY and CDR2 is FYNNEI. This CDR3 reads CASSWTVWYTF. In nucleotides, the CDR3 is TGTGCCAGCAGTTGGACAGTTTGGTACACCTTC.

The chain combines TRBV11-3 with TRBJ1-1; possible D gene TRBD1, 5 bases. The CDR3 loop spans 16 amino acids. With 0 bases removed from V and 0 bases from J, the gap between germline ends came to 11 bases. Germline CDR1 and CDR2: SGHNT and YENEEA. CDR3 loop: CASSLDAGGLNTEAFF. CDR3 DNA: TGTGCCAGCAGCTTAGATGCGGGGGGGTTGAACACTGAAGCTTTCTTT.

The V call is TRBV27, the J call TRBJ1-2; possible D gene TRBD1, 6 bases. Trimming pared 5 bases from V and 7 bases from J, leaving 14 bases between. The CDR3 has 13 amino acids. The germline V gene has CDR1 MNHEY and CDR2 SMNVEV (reference sequence). The CDR3 DNA sequence: TGTGCCAGCAGTCTACGAGGGGGGGCTGGCTACACCTTC. This encodes CASSLRGGAGYTF.